A single sample is the source of the 30 T cell receptor beta chains below, sequenced in a study of blood T cell repertoires in COVID-19. Some clones are missing from TCRdb's copy, which holds only in-frame ones; the method was immunoSEQ multiplex PCR. In the table there are about 320,000 clones, around 83% of which are singletons. Specimen: peripheral blood. Receptors originate from a woman in her forties or fifties with acute or convalescent COVID-19.

The chain links TRBV7-9 to TRBJ1-2; D is perhaps TRBD1 (6 bases). Germline CDR1 reads SEHNR; CDR2 reads FQNEAQ (reference sequence). The CDR3 is 13 residues long. V lost 4 bases and J lost 2, with 8 bases in between. CDR3 sequence: CASSSTGNYGYTF. The CDR3 DNA reads TGTGCCAGCAGCTCGACAGGAAACTATGGCTACACCTTC.

The V and J genes are TRBV19 and TRBJ2-1; the match to TRBD2 covers 12 bases. In germline, CDR1 is LNHDA, CDR2 SQIVND (reference sequence). This CDR3 region has 16 residues. J gave up 8 bases and V 5 bases, and 10 bases lay outside the gene matches. The CDR3 sequence is CASSPRTSGKGDEQFF. CDR3 sequence (DNA): TGTGCCAGTAGTCCCCGGACTAGCGGGAAGGGGGATGAGCAGTTCTTC. The complete variable domain, with remaining parts taken from reference TRBV19 and TRBJ2-1, reads DGGITQSPKYLFRKEGQNVTLSCEQNLNHDAMYWYRQDPGQGLRLIYYSQIVNDFQKGDIAEGYSVSREKKESFPLTVTSAQKNPTAFYLCASSPRTSGKGDEQFFGPGTRLTVL.

Only one count was recorded for this clone. J is TRBJ2-7 and V is TRBV6-1; maybe TRBD2 (5 bases). CDR3 length: 16 amino acids. Germline CDR1 is MNHNS and CDR2 is SASEGT. V lost 2 bases to trimming and J lost 3 bases, with 17 bases between them. This CDR3 reads CASSELRRVDYYEQYF. CDR3 nucleotide sequence: TGTGCCAGCAGTGAATTAAGGCGGGTGGATTACTACGAGCAGTACTTC.

The chain is built from TRBV24-1 and TRBJ2-3; unclear D gene. This CDR3 is built from 14 residues. From germline, CDR1 is KGHDR and CDR2 SFDVKD. The V and J ends lost 1 base and 3 bases respectively, with 7 bases between them. CDR3 DNA sequence: TGTGCCACCAGTGATTTTCCCCGTACAGATACGCAGTATTTT. This gives the protein CATSDFPRTDTQYF.

The rearrangement links TRBV2 to TRBJ2-7, with D possibly matching TRBD1 (5 bases). CDR1 and CDR2 from the germline V gene are SNHLY and FYNNEI. V gave up 4 bases and J gave up 3 bases, with 13 bases separating them. This CDR3 contains 14 residues. The CDR3 spells CASSGGSLNYEQYF. CDR3 in DNA: TGTGCCAGCAGTGGGGGCAGCCTCAACTACGAGCAGTACTTC.

This clone came up a few times. This CDR3 is CAINLQGAAEGYTF. The CDR3 region has the DNA TGTGCCATCAATTTACAGGGGGCAGCGGAAGGCTACACCTTC. This chain joins TRBV10-3 and TRBJ1-2, with 9 bases lining up with TRBD1. This CDR3 has 14 amino acids. Germline V lookup: CDR1 ENHRY, CDR2 SYGVKD. With 7 bases clipped from V and 8 bases from J, the junction kept 11 bases outside the gene matches.

This clone was recorded many times. The chain employs TRBV7-9 and TRBJ1-1, with D perhaps matching TRBD1 (6 bases). Germline V gives CDR1 SEHNR, CDR2 FQNEAQ (reference sequence). Trimming removed 5 bases from V and 7 bases from J, with 14 bases in between. The CDR3 length is 13 residues. CDR3 coding DNA: TGTGCCAGCAGCCAGGACAGCTATAGTGAAGCTTTCTTT. Its translation: CASSQDSYSEAFF.

This chain uses TRBV11-2 with TRBJ1-6; D remains unclear. The V gene's germline CDR1 is SGHAT and CDR2 FQNNGV. V was cut by 3 bases and J by 0 bases, with 6 bases left in between. CDR3 length: 15 residues. The CDR3, as DNA: TGTGCCAGCAGCTTTACAGACTCCTATAATTCACCCCTCCACTTT. Its protein is CASSFTDSYNSPLHF.

This clone appeared once. V is TRBV27 and J is TRBJ2-1; possible D gene TRBD2, 5 bases. Trimming pared 5 bases from V and 4 bases from J, leaving 12 bases between. The CDR3 consists of 14 residues. Germline-derived CDR1 and CDR2 are MNHEY and SMNVEV (reference sequence). The CDR3 protein is CASSLRTSYNEQFF. For the CDR3, the DNA is TGTGCCAGCAGTCTCCGAACTAGTTACAATGAGCAGTTCTTC.

CDR3 nucleotide sequence: TGTGCCAGTCGCGGCGGGGTCACAGATACGCAGTATTTT. As protein: CASRGGVTDTQYF. The V gene is TRBV19, the J gene TRBJ2-3; a possible D gene is TRBD2 (6 bases). Trimming took 8 bases from V and 2 from J, leaving 11 bases between them. Germline V gene sequence: CDR1 LNHDA, CDR2 SQIVND (reference sequence). CDR3 length equals 13 residues. Based on the CDR3 plus reference TRBV19 and TRBJ2-3, the full variable domain is DGGITQSPKYLFRKEGQNVTLSCEQNLNHDAMYWYRQDPGQGLRLIYYSQIVNDFQKGDIAEGYSVSREKKESFPLTVTSAQKNPTAFYLCASRGGVTDTQYFGPGTRLTVL.

This chain links TRBV4-3 with TRBJ1-5; D possibly corresponds to TRBD1 (5 bases). This CDR3 has 15 amino acids. The germline V and J ends were trimmed by 4 bases and 3 bases, with 13 bases remaining between them. CDR1 and CDR2 (germline): LGHNA, YSLEER. For the CDR3, the DNA is TGCGCCAGCAGCCTCTACCGGGGGAACAATCAGCCCCAGCATTTT. It encodes CASSLYRGNNQPQHF.

The count of this clone is one. This chain links TRBV11-1 with TRBJ2-2; TRBD1 agrees at 7 bases. Germline-derived CDR1 and CDR2 are SGHAT and FQDESV (reference sequence). V was pared by 5 bases and J by 0 bases, with 3 bases of the junction left unmatched. The CDR3 consists of 15 residues. The CDR3 sequence is CASSPGTANTGELFF. CDR3 bases: TGTGCCAGCAGCCCCGGGACAGCGAACACCGGGGAGCTGTTTTTT.

V gene TRBV6-4 combines with J gene TRBJ1-1; 9 bases map to TRBD1. Germline-derived CDR1 and CDR2 are MRHNA and SNTAGT. Unmatched junction bases numbered 15, after V lost 6 bases and J lost 4 bases. CDR3 length: 17 amino acids. For the CDR3, the DNA is TGTGCCAGCAGAGCACAGGGGGCGGGATATTTCCCCACTGAAGCTTTCTTT. Residues: CASRAQGAGYFPTEAFF.

The chain is built from TRBV19 and TRBJ1-5; tentative D call: TRBD1 (6 bases). Germline V gives CDR1 LNHDA, CDR2 SQIVND (reference sequence). Trimming stripped 3 bases from V and 2 bases from J, with 14 bases between. The CDR3 extends over 16 amino acids. The CDR3 DNA reads TGTGCCAGTAGTATCTACAGGGTTTCGGGCAATCAGCCCCAGCATTTT. Protein sequence: CASSIYRVSGNQPQHF.

V gene TRBV5-5 combines with J gene TRBJ2-3; 10 nucleotides match TRBD1. Trimming took 4 bases from V and 5 from J; bases not matched to a gene: 4. There are 14 residues in the CDR3. Germline lookup yields CDR1 SGHKS and CDR2 YYEKEE (reference sequence). CDR3 nucleotides: TGTGCCAGCAGCCCGACAGGGGGCGTAGATACGCAGTATTTT. Translating gives CASSPTGGVDTQYF.

The V and J genes are TRBV5-1 and TRBJ1-1, with 7 bases identical to TRBD1. V lost 3 bases, J lost 1 base, and 6 bases stayed unmatched. Germline V gene data show CDR1 as SGHRS and CDR2 as YFSETQ. This CDR3 comprises 15 residues. CDR3 coding DNA: TGCGCCAGCAGCTGGGACAGACCTAAGAACACTGAAGCTTTCTTT. Encoded protein: CASSWDRPKNTEAFF.

This rearrangement joins TRBV4-1 to TRBJ1-6; 7 bases match TRBD1. With 4 bases clipped from V and 8 bases from J, the junction kept 11 bases outside the gene matches. Germline CDR1 and CDR2: MGHRA and YSYEKL. The CDR3 totals 16 residues. CDR3 loop: CASSPSGTEFDSPLHF. CDR3 sequence (DNA): TGCGCCAGCAGCCCCTCGGGGACAGAATTTGATTCACCCCTCCACTTT.

The chain carries TRBV28 and TRBJ1-5; D remains ambiguous. V dropped 3 bases and J dropped 0 bases, with 6 bases sitting between them. Germline CDR1 reads MDHEN; CDR2 reads SYDVKM. The CDR3 covers 14 residues. This chain's CDR3 is CASSFQNSNQPQHF. The DNA for the CDR3 is TGTGCCAGCAGTTTCCAAAATAGCAATCAGCCCCAGCATTTT.

This chain joins TRBV4-3 and TRBJ1-2; TRBD1 agrees at 9 bases. Germline lookup yields CDR1 LGHNA and CDR2 YSLEER. The V segment lost 6 bases and the J segment 4 bases; nucleotides outside the gene matches: 9. The CDR3 spans 15 residues. In DNA, the CDR3 is TGCGCCAGCAGACCTACAGCGACAGGGGGCTATGGCTACACCTTC. Its protein product is CASRPTATGGYGYTF.

This chain joins TRBV14 and TRBJ1-3, with unresolved D. Germline V lookup: CDR1 SGHDN, CDR2 FVKESK. V shed 3 bases and J shed 0 bases, with 12 bases lying between them. CDR3 length: 16 amino acids. CDR3 loop: CASSHAGLNSGNTIYF. CDR3 in DNA: TGTGCCAGCAGCCATGCCGGGTTAAACTCTGGAAACACCATATATTTT.

This CDR3 reads CASSDRENIQYF. The CDR3 DNA sequence: TGTGCCAGCAGCGACAGGGAAAACATTCAGTACTTC. The chain has TRBV7-9 and TRBJ2-4; 7 bases align to TRBD1. The CDR3 consists of 12 residues. Looked up from germline, CDR1 is SEHNR and CDR2 is FQNEAQ (reference sequence). Trimming removed 5 bases from V and 5 bases from J; junction bases left unmatched: 0.

V gene TRBV29-1 combines with J gene TRBJ1-3, with D possibly TRBD1 on 6 matching bases. CDR1 and CDR2 from the germline V gene are SQVTM and ANQGSEA. V lost 4 bases, J lost 8 bases, and 9 bases lay in between. This CDR3 is built from 11 residues. In DNA, the CDR3 is TGCAGCGTTGTCCAGGGGTACACCATATATTTT. Protein: CSVVQGYTIYF.

J is TRBJ2-5 and V is TRBV3-1 (or the pseudogene TRBV3-2), with 11 bases matching TRBD1. Germline loops: CDR1 LGHDT, CDR2 YNNKEL (reference sequence). The V and J ends lost 0 bases and 5 bases, in that order; junction bases with no gene match: 8. The CDR3 spans 17 residues. The CDR3 DNA is TGTGCCAGCAGCCAAGATAGGGACAGGGGGAATTGGGAGACCCAGTACTTC. This gives the protein CASSQDRDRGNWETQYF.

As to this clone: The sample holds other DNA sequences that translate to the same CDR3. The chain combines TRBV30 with TRBJ2-2; possibly TRBD1 for D (5 bases). The germline V gene has CDR1 GTSNPN and CDR2 SVGIG (reference sequence). Trimming stripped 0 bases from V and 5 bases from J, with 7 bases between. The CDR3 has 13 amino acids. CDR3 region: CAWSVPGTGELFF. The DNA for the CDR3 is TGTGCCTGGAGTGTACCAGGGACCGGGGAGCTGTTTTTT.

This clone has just one count. This chain uses TRBV7-2 with TRBJ2-7; 16 bases agree with TRBD2. Germline loops: CDR1 SGHTA, CDR2 FQGNSA. The V gene end was trimmed by 3 bases and the J gene end by 3 bases; junction bases not matched to a gene: 2. This CDR3 contains 16 residues. CDR3 DNA: TGTGCCAGCAGCTTCGGGACTAGCGGGAGGGTCTACGAGCAGTACTTC. Amino acid sequence: CASSFGTSGRVYEQYF.

Note on this clone: This same CDR3 is encoded by further DNA sequences in the sample. CDR3 loop: CASSLRTSGGTDTQYF. DNA for the CDR3: TGCGCCAGCAGCCTTAGGACTAGCGGTGGAACAGATACGCAGTATTTT. The chain links TRBV5-1 to TRBJ2-3; 10 bases match TRBD2. The junction had 8 bases not matched to a gene; V was cut back by 4 bases and J by 3 bases. This CDR3 comprises 16 residues. Germline V gene sequence: CDR1 SGHRS, CDR2 YFSETQ.

The DNA for the CDR3 is TGTGCCAGCAGCCGTCCTGGAGACGACGAGCAGTACGTC. Translated: CASSRPGDDEQYV. The rearrangement links TRBV21-1 to TRBJ2-7; the table names TRBD2, a call not compared with the DNA. TRBV21-1 is designated a pseudogene. The CDR3 is made up of 13 amino acids.

The chain joins TRBV6-4 to TRBJ1-1, with 7 bases fitting TRBD1. The junction had 5 bases not matched to a gene; V was cut back by 6 bases and J by 1 base. This CDR3 is 14 amino acids long. The germline gives CDR1 MRHNA, CDR2 SNTAGT. The CDR3: CASRGTDWNTEAFF. Written as DNA, the CDR3 is TGTGCCAGCAGGGGGACAGACTGGAACACTGAAGCTTTCTTT.

CDR3 nucleotides: TGTGCCAGCACCCCGACAGGGGGATCCTACAATGAGCAGTTCTTC. Translation gives CASTPTGGSYNEQFF. The J gene is TRBJ2-1, the V gene TRBV27; 9 bases match TRBD1. Germline CDR1 MNHEY, CDR2 SMNVEV (reference sequence). The CDR3 sequence is 15 residues long. V lost 7 bases to trimming and J lost 1 base; unmatched junction nucleotides: 5.

The chain joins TRBV10-3 to TRBJ2-5; D may be TRBD2 (5 bases). This CDR3 comprises 12 residues. V lost 10 bases, J lost 4 bases, and 13 bases lay in between. Germline V gene sequence: CDR1 ENHRY, CDR2 SYGVKD. DNA for the CDR3: TGTGCCACCCTCGGAGAGGGAGAGACCCAGTACTTC. Translation: CATLGEGETQYF.